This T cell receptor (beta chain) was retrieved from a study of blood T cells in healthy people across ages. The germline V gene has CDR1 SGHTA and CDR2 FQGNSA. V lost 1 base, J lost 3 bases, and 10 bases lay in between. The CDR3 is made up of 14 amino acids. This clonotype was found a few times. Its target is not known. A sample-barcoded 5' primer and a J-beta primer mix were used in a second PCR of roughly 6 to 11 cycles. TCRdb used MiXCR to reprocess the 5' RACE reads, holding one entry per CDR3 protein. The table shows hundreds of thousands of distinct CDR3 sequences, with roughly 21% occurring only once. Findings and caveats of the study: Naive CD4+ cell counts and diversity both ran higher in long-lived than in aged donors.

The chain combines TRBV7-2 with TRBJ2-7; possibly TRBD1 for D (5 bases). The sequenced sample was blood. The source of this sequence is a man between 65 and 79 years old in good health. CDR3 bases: TGTGCCAGCAGCTTAGAATGGACACTCTACGAGCAGTACTTC. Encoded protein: CASSLEWTLYEQYF.